The rows below give T cell receptor beta chains drawn from one sample of a study of cytomegalovirus exposure and HLA in healthy donors. Profiling relied on immunoSEQ multiplex PCR, and the TCRdb table lists in-frame clones only, not all of them. The sample shows 110,000 or so clones, 88% of them seen only once. Sequences were obtained from PBMCs. These receptors came from a man between 18 and 29 years old in good health and CMV-seropositive. CDR3s include the opening cysteine and the closing phenylalanine or tryptophan. The D gene is left open where the match is weak. Clone size is not always given. Where it is, it says once, few, many or a class for expanded clones.

J gene	clone size	D gene	V gene	CDR3 DNA	CDR3 protein
TRBJ1-2	NA	TRBD1	TRBV19	TGTGCCACGAAAACAGGGGTTCGCTATGGCTACACCTTC	CATKTGVRYGYTF
TRBJ1-3	NA	NA	TRBV6-5	TGTGCCAGCAGCCGCAGGGGCTCTGGAAACACCATATATTTT	CASSRRGSGNTIYF
TRBJ1-2	NA	NA	TRBV7-6	TGTGCCAGCAGCTCATCAGGCTTCTATGGCTACACCTTC	CASSSSGFYGYTF
TRBJ1-5	NA	NA	TRBV7-8	TGTGCCAGCAGCTTAGGTCACAGGGCAGGTTTAAATCAGCCCCAGCATTTT	CASSLGHRAGLNQPQHF
TRBJ1-1	NA	NA	TRBV6-5	TGTGCCAGCAGCCGGCAGGGCGGGAACACTGAAGCTTTCTTT	CASSRQGGNTEAFF
TRBJ1-2	NA	NA	TRBV4-2	TGTGCCAGCAGCCAGACCGGGATCAACTATGGCTACACCTTC	CASSQTGINYGYTF
TRBJ2-3	NA	NA	TRBV7-9	TGTGCCAGCAGCTTAGAGGGGGTCGCGGATACGCAGTATTTT	CASSLEGVADTQYF
TRBJ1-4	NA	TRBD1	TRBV18	TGTGCCAGCTCACCATTCGTACAGGGGGCAATTGAAAAACTGTTTTTT	CASSPFVQGAIEKLFF
TRBJ2-5	NA	TRBD2	TRBV10-2	TGCGCCAGCAGTGAGGGGGAGGGCCAGTTCCGGGAGACCCAGTACTTC	CASSEGEGQFRETQYF
TRBJ2-3	NA	NA	TRBV5-1	TGCGCCAGCAGCTTGGCGCAGGGGCCCCGGAGCACAGATACGCAGTATTTT	CASSLAQGPRSTDTQYF
TRBJ2-7	NA	NA	TRBV18	TGTGCCAGCTCTCCGCGCTCGGAGTACGAGCAGTACTTC	CASSPRSEYEQYF
TRBJ2-1	NA	TRBD2	TRBV7-2	TGTGCCAGCAGCTTAGGGCACGGGACTACTCATGAGCAGTTCTTC	CASSLGHGTTHEQFF
TRBJ1-1	NA	TRBD1	TRBV11-2	TGTGCCAGCAGGGACAGGGCCGAGGGGGCTTTCTTT	CASRDRAEGAFF
TRBJ1-1	NA	TRBD1	TRBV2	TGTGCCAGCTCGACGGACAGGGACAAAGCTTTCTTT	CASSTDRDKAFF
TRBJ2-1	NA	TRBD2	TRBV19	TGTGCCGCTGCTAGCGGGGGGGCCGGAGAGCAGTTCTTC	CAAASGGAGEQFF
TRBJ1-2	NA	NA	TRBV2	TGTGCCAGCAGTGAAGAAGGGCAGGGATTCTATGGCTACACCTTC	CASSEEGQGFYGYTF
TRBJ2-7	few	TRBD1	TRBV19	TGTGCCAGTAGGAAGGGGGCAGGCGAGCAGTACTTC	CASRKGAGEQYF
TRBJ1-1	NA	TRBD1	TRBV7-2	TGTGCCAGCAGCTTAGCGGGACAGGAGACCACTGAAGCTTTCTTT	CASSLAGQETTEAFF
TRBJ2-3	NA	TRBD2	TRBV9	TGTGCCAGCAGCACTAGCGGGGGAGGGTCAGATACGCAGTATTTT	CASSTSGGGSDTQYF
TRBJ1-6	NA	TRBD1	TRBV7-9	TGTGCCAGCAGCTCAGGACAGGAGAATTCACCCCTCCACTTT	CASSSGQENSPLHF
TRBJ2-7	NA	TRBD1	TRBV6-1	TGTGCCAGCAGTGAAGCGGGGACAGGGGGCTACGAGCAGTACTTC	CASSEAGTGGYEQYF
TRBJ1-6	once	NA	TRBV28	TGTGCCAGCAGTTTAGGGGTGTTCCGGAGGGTGAGCTCCTATAATTCACCCCTCCACTTT	CASSLGVFRRVSSYNSPLHF
TRBJ2-6	NA	NA	TRBV6-5	TGTGCCAGCAGTTACTTTGGCTGGGCCAACGTCCTGACTTTC	CASSYFGWANVLTF
TRBJ1-2	NA	NA	TRBV27	TGTGCCAGCAGTCCCCCGGGTTTTGGTGGCTACACCTTC	CASSPPGFGGYTF
TRBJ2-2	NA	NA	TRBV5-1	TGCGCCAGCAGCTTGAAGGGGCCCGGGGAGCTGTTTTTT	CASSLKGPGELFF
TRBJ1-1	NA	TRBD1	TRBV5-1	TGCGCCAGCAGCAACCGGGACAGGGGAGAAGCTTTCTTT	CASSNRDRGEAFF
TRBJ2-1	NA	NA	TRBV7-8	TGTGCCAGCAGCTTGACACGACAGGTTACCTACAATGAGCAGTTCTTC	CASSLTRQVTYNEQFF
TRBJ2-5	NA	NA	TRBV6-5	TGTGCCAGCAAAATCAGTGAGACCCAGTACTTC	CASKISETQYF
TRBJ2-3	NA	TRBD2	TRBV29-1	TGCAGCGTTGAACCGGCTAGCGGGGCGGCAGATACGCAGTATTTT	CSVEPASGAADTQYF
TRBJ1-2	NA	NA	TRBV6-1	TGTGCCAGCAGTGCCCCCTCAGATGGGGCTTACTATGGCTACACCTTC	CASSAPSDGAYYGYTF
TRBJ1-4	NA	NA	TRBV7-2	TGTGCCAGCAGCTGGGGGCGTTCATCCGAAAAACTGTTTTTT	CASSWGRSSEKLFF
TRBJ2-1	NA	TRBD2	TRBV4-1	TGCGCCAGCAGCCAAATGGGACTAGCGGGGGTCCATGAGCAGTTCTTC	CASSQMGLAGVHEQFF
TRBJ1-2	NA	TRBD1	TRBV14	TGTGCCAGCAGCCTCTTACGAGACAGGGCGAATGGCTACACCTTC	CASSLLRDRANGYTF
TRBJ2-2	NA	TRBD1	TRBV6-5	TGTGCCAGCTTCTTGACAGGGGAAGGGCCCGGGGAGCTGTTTTTT	CASFLTGEGPGELFF
TRBJ1-2	once	TRBD1	TRBV6-5	TGTGCCAGCAGTCCAGACAGGGTCTATGGCTACACCTTC	CASSPDRVYGYTF
TRBJ2-3	NA	NA	TRBV7-9	TGTGCCAGCAGCTCGAGTTCCGATACGCAGTATTTT	CASSSSSDTQYF
TRBJ1-3	few	TRBD1	TRBV5-1	TGCGCCAGCAGCCCTGGACAGGGAGGCGGAAACACCATATATTTT	CASSPGQGGGNTIYF
TRBJ2-2	NA	NA	TRBV12-5	TGTGCTTCTGTGCGGGAGAACACCGGGGAGCTGTTTTTT	CASVRENTGELFF
TRBJ1-4	NA	NA	TRBV1	TGCACCAGCAGCCAAGACCGCCGGGACAGGCAAGGTACTAATGAAAAACTGTTTTTT	CTSSQDRRDRQGTNEKLFF
TRBJ2-1	NA	TRBD2	TRBV25-1	TGTGCCAGCAAAGGTTTAGCGGGGGGGCCAGACAATGAGCAGTTCTTC	CASKGLAGGPDNEQFF
TRBJ1-4	NA	NA	TRBV7-6	TGTGCCAGCAGCTTAGGGGGAGGTGGTTATGAAAAACTGTTTTTT	CASSLGGGGYEKLFF
TRBJ2-7	NA	NA	TRBV7-9	TGTGCCAGCAGCCCAGGGTACGAGCAGTACTTC	CASSPGYEQYF
TRBJ2-5	NA	NA	TRBV11-2	TGTGCCAGCAGCCCGGGACTTGGAAGAGAGGCCCAGTACTTC	CASSPGLGREAQYF
TRBJ2-3	NA	NA	TRBV7-8	TGTGCCAGCAGCCCGACCTTAGGCGGGGGCTACACAGATACGCAGTATTTT	CASSPTLGGGYTDTQYF
TRBJ1-1	NA	TRBD1	TRBV7-9	TGTGCCAGCAGCCAACAGGGGGGCACTGAAGCTTTCTTT	CASSQQGGTEAFF
TRBJ1-1	NA	TRBD1	TRBV6-6	TGTGCCAGCAGCCGCGGGACAGCGAACACTGAAGCTTTCTTT	CASSRGTANTEAFF
TRBJ1-2	NA	NA	TRBV6-1	TGTGCCAGCAGTGAAGCGCAGGCAGGGTATGGCTACACCTTC	CASSEAQAGYGYTF
TRBJ1-2	NA	TRBD1	TRBV4-1	TGCGCCAGCAGCCAAGCGACGGACAGGGGGCATGGCTACACCTTC	CASSQATDRGHGYTF
TRBJ2-2	NA	NA	TRBV5-6	TGTGCCAGCAATTTTAGGAGTTTACCGAACACCGGGGAGCTGTTTTTT	CASNFRSLPNTGELFF
TRBJ2-3	NA	TRBD1	TRBV10-3	TGTGCCACCAAGGGGGCTATCGGCACAGATACGCAGTATTTT	CATKGAIGTDTQYF
TRBJ1-2	NA	NA	TRBV7-9	TGTGCCAGCAGCTCCGGGGACTTACCGAATGGCTACACCTTC	CASSSGDLPNGYTF